This section outlines one T cell receptor beta chain sequence together with its context. Its antigen is unidentified. Study processing details: ImmunoSEQ supplied junction-only sequences lacking quality scores, so filtering was different. This table comes from immunoSEQ multiplex PCR, and its TCRdb copy is limited to in-frame clones, with some not included. That table supplies the V and J calls and clone size; D and trimming were determined from the DNA. In the table there are approximately 2.3 million clones, approximately 95% of which are singletons. These data are taken from a study of shared clonotypes between healthy human individuals. The study's findings and limits: Non-shared clonotypes had lower generation probabilities than clonotypes shared by all four sorted-subset donors.

The CDR3 has 14 amino acids. V was cut by 7 bases and J by 3 bases, with 16 bases left in between. The germline gives CDR1 MDHEN, CDR2 SYDVKM. The specimen sequenced was naive CD4+ T cells from PBMCs. Subset: CD45RA+ positively selected. This chain uses TRBV28 with TRBJ2-7, with D tentatively TRBD1 (6 bases). The clonotype originates from a man younger than 30 in good health. Some clones in this sample may be carry-over from other donors' samples. The CDR3 DNA follows: TGTGCCAGCACCCAAGGTCAGGGGAGCTACGAGCAGTACTTC. Residues: CASTQGQGSYEQYF.